These T cell receptor beta chains were read from a single sample in a study of radiotherapy plus CTLA-4 blockade in lung cancer. Assay: immunoSEQ multiplex PCR; the TCRdb copy retains only in-frame clones and omits some. This table has tens of thousands of clones, about 78% appearing once. The input for sequencing was peripheral blood, taken from a patient treated with radiotherapy plus ipilimumab. All receptors derive from a human donor with non-small cell lung cancer who had stable disease on radiotherapy plus ipilimumab. The CDR3 runs from the conserved cysteine through the conserved F or W. The order of the fields is clone size, J gene, D gene, V gene, CDR3 DNA, CDR3 protein. D genes are given only for firm matches. A clone size is listed for some rows: how often the clone was seen (once, few, many), or a class if it is expanded.

clone_size: .
j_call: TRBJ1-2
d_call: .
v_call: TRBV29-1
cdr3_nt: TGCAGCGTTGACAAAAACTATGGCTACACCTTC
cdr3_aa: CSVDKNYGYTF

clone_size: .
j_call: TRBJ1-3
d_call: .
v_call: TRBV13
cdr3_nt: TGTGCCAGCAGCCAGGCGGCCTCTGGAAACACCATATATTTT
cdr3_aa: CASSQAASGNTIYF

clone_size: few
j_call: TRBJ1-5
d_call: .
v_call: TRBV19
cdr3_nt: TGTGCCAGTAGTTCAAACTTTAGGGGCAATCAGCCCCAGCATTTT
cdr3_aa: CASSSNFRGNQPQHF

clone_size: .
j_call: TRBJ1-5
d_call: .
v_call: TRBV2
cdr3_nt: TGTGCCAGCAGGGAGGGGGAAAATCAGCCCCAGCATTTT
cdr3_aa: CASREGENQPQHF

clone_size: few
j_call: TRBJ1-2
d_call: TRBD1
v_call: TRBV5-6
cdr3_nt: TGTGCCAGCAGCTTGGCCCTTTTCCTTACAGGGGAAGGCTACACCTTC
cdr3_aa: CASSLALFLTGEGYTF

clone_size: .
j_call: TRBJ2-6
d_call: .
v_call: TRBV4-1
cdr3_nt: TGCGCCAGCAGCCAAGTTCTCGATACCTCTGGGGCCAACGTCCCGACTTTC
cdr3_aa: CASSQVLDTSGANVPTF

clone_size: .
j_call: TRBJ2-3
d_call: .
v_call: TRBV9
cdr3_nt: TGTGCCAGCAGCGTAGCCCTCCCAGATACGCAGTATTTT
cdr3_aa: CASSVALPDTQYF

clone_size: .
j_call: TRBJ1-1
d_call: TRBD1
v_call: TRBV9
cdr3_nt: TGTGCCAGCAGCGCGGGACAGGGGAACACTGAAGCTTTCTTT
cdr3_aa: CASSAGQGNTEAFF

clone_size: once
j_call: TRBJ2-1
d_call: .
v_call: TRBV6-5
cdr3_nt: TGTGCCAGCAGTTACCAGGGGACTCCCAATGAGCAGTTCTTC
cdr3_aa: CASSYQGTPNEQFF

clone_size: .
j_call: TRBJ2-7
d_call: .
v_call: TRBV7-9
cdr3_nt: TGTGCCAGCAGCTTAGAGGGACGGAGGACCCGATACGAGCAGTACTTC
cdr3_aa: CASSLEGRRTRYEQYF

clone_size: once
j_call: TRBJ1-3
d_call: TRBD1
v_call: TRBV5-1
cdr3_nt: TGCGCCAGCAGCTTACAGGGGACAGGAAACACCATATATTTT
cdr3_aa: CASSLQGTGNTIYF

clone_size: .
j_call: TRBJ1-2
d_call: .
v_call: TRBV25-1
cdr3_nt: TGTGCCAGCAGTGAATATGAAGGGTTAATTGGCTACACCTTC
cdr3_aa: CASSEYEGLIGYTF

clone_size: .
j_call: TRBJ1-5
d_call: .
v_call: TRBV7-6
cdr3_nt: TGTGCCAGCAGCTTATTGGACCTCGGGCCCCAGCATTTT
cdr3_aa: CASSLLDLGPQHF

clone_size: .
j_call: TRBJ2-7
d_call: .
v_call: TRBV5-6
cdr3_nt: TGTGCCAGCAGCCTCTGGACACGGAGTTCCTACGAGCAGTACTTC
cdr3_aa: CASSLWTRSSYEQYF

clone_size: .
j_call: TRBJ2-5
d_call: .
v_call: TRBV27
cdr3_nt: .
cdr3_aa: CASSFGPGTRAYF

clone_size: .
j_call: TRBJ2-5
d_call: TRBD1
v_call: TRBV19
cdr3_nt: TGTGCCAGTAGTAGTTATGGGGACAGGGGCGGGGAGACCCAGTACTTC
cdr3_aa: CASSSYGDRGGETQYF

clone_size: few
j_call: TRBJ2-5
d_call: TRBD1
v_call: TRBV5-1
cdr3_nt: TGCGCCAGCAGCTTGGCAGGACAGGGGGTGGAGACCCAGTACTTC
cdr3_aa: CASSLAGQGVETQYF

clone_size: .
j_call: TRBJ1-3
d_call: .
v_call: TRBV19
cdr3_nt: TGTGCCAGTAGTCAGAGCCTCTCTGGAAACACCATATATTTT
cdr3_aa: CASSQSLSGNTIYF

clone_size: .
j_call: TRBJ2-6
d_call: .
v_call: TRBV7-9
cdr3_nt: TGTGCCAGCAGTTCCTCTGGGGCCAACGTCCTGACTTTC
cdr3_aa: CASSSSGANVLTF

clone_size: .
j_call: TRBJ2-2
d_call: .
v_call: TRBV5-1
cdr3_nt: TGCGCCAGCAGCTTGGCCCCTACCGGGGAGCTGTTTTTT
cdr3_aa: CASSLAPTGELFF

clone_size: .
j_call: TRBJ2-7
d_call: .
v_call: TRBV7-9
cdr3_nt: TGTGCCAGCAGCCAAGATGGTCTGTCAAGCTCCTACGAGCAGTACTTC
cdr3_aa: CASSQDGLSSSYEQYF

clone_size: .
j_call: TRBJ2-5
d_call: TRBD2
v_call: TRBV10-2
cdr3_nt: TGCGCCAGCCTAGGGGCGGGGGGGCTACAAGAGACCCAGTACTTC
cdr3_aa: CASLGAGGLQETQYF

clone_size: .
j_call: TRBJ2-5
d_call: TRBD2
v_call: TRBV15
cdr3_nt: TGTGCCACCAGCATAGGGACTAGCGGCTCAGAGACCCAGTACTTC
cdr3_aa: CATSIGTSGSETQYF

clone_size: .
j_call: TRBJ1-6
d_call: .
v_call: TRBV5-1
cdr3_nt: TGCGCCAGCAGCTTTGGGACCACCTCCTCATTCCCCCTCCACTTT
cdr3_aa: CASSFGTTSSFPLHF

clone_size: .
j_call: TRBJ2-3
d_call: .
v_call: TRBV27
cdr3_nt: TGTGCCAGCAGTTTCTATTTCGGGGACACAGATACGCAGTATTTT
cdr3_aa: CASSFYFGDTDTQYF

clone_size: .
j_call: TRBJ1-1
d_call: .
v_call: TRBV7-8
cdr3_nt: TGTGCCAGCAGCATCCGCCCCGGGGGTGCCACTGAAGCTTTCTTT
cdr3_aa: CASSIRPGGATEAFF

clone_size: .
j_call: TRBJ1-1
d_call: TRBD1
v_call: TRBV7-8
cdr3_nt: TGTGCCAGCAGCCTCAGGACAGGGATTATGAACACTGAAGCTTTCTTT
cdr3_aa: CASSLRTGIMNTEAFF

clone_size: .
j_call: TRBJ1-1
d_call: .
v_call: TRBV7-9
cdr3_nt: TGTGCCAGCAGCAAGATCTCGGCAGAAAACACTGAAGCTTTCTTT
cdr3_aa: CASSKISAENTEAFF

clone_size: .
j_call: TRBJ1-5
d_call: .
v_call: TRBV2
cdr3_nt: TGTGCCAGCAAGGAAGGCACCGGCGAGCCCCAGCATTTT
cdr3_aa: CASKEGTGEPQHF